This T cell receptor (beta chain) comes out of a study of cytomegalovirus exposure and HLA in healthy donors. Overall study: There were 117 million unique TCR beta sequences, drawn from approximately 190 million T cells, in an earlier analysis.

As for this clone: Its antigen is still unknown.

PCR amplification relied on 60 Vbeta primers (plus 13 Jbeta primers). Measured with immunoSEQ multiplex PCR; TCRdb has only the in-frame clones, and not every one. This sample carries about 140,000 clones, 80% of them seen once, and the ten largest clones take less than 5%. Looked up from germline, CDR1 is SGHVS and CDR2 is FQNEAQ. V lost 1 base and J lost 3; bases outside the gene matches: 0. This CDR3 spans 14 amino acids. Study-wide points: Reportedly, fewer N-insertions than the roughly 700-donor mean appeared in an Asian-associated ancestry cluster in a later analysis.

Sequenced sample: PBMCs. This chain joins TRBV7-8 and TRBJ1-3; 7 bases align to TRBD1. The TCR comes from a man aged 30-40 years in good health. CDR3: CASSLGTGGNTIYF. The CDR3 nucleotides are TGTGCCAGCAGCTTAGGGACAGGTGGAAACACCATATATTTT.